These 8 T cell receptor beta chains were all obtained from the same sample, sequenced in a study of shared clonotypes between healthy human individuals. Produced via immunoSEQ multiplex PCR; TCRdb's table is partial and in-frame only. The sample includes about 2.1 million clones, about 94% of them seen just once. CD8 cells regarded as naive lacked CD45RO, were positively chosen for CCR7, and omitted terminally differentiated effector memory CD45RA+ cells. Sequences were obtained from naive CD8+ T cells from PBMCs. Receptor source: a man aged 18 to 30 in good health. Some clones in this sample may be carry-over from other donors' samples.

With regard to this clone: The same CDR3 can be traced to other DNA sequences in this sample. V and J are TRBV6-1 and TRBJ2-7; TRBD2 aligns across 14 bases. V lost 0 bases to trimming and J lost 1 base; unmatched junction nucleotides: 2. The CDR3 is 17 amino acids. CDR1 and CDR2 (germline): MNHNS, SASEGT. DNA for the CDR3: TGTGCCAGCAGTGAAGCGGGACTAGCGGGGGTATCCTACGAGCAGTACTTC. Encoded protein: CASSEAGLAGVSYEQYF.

This chain joins TRBV9 and TRBJ2-7; TRBD2 matches 12 bases. The CDR3 contains 17 residues. The V gene's germline CDR1 is SGDLS and CDR2 YYNGEE. V was clipped by 0 bases and J by 4 bases; unmatched bases: 8. The CDR3 sequence: CASSVGLAGGPGYEQYF. For the CDR3, the DNA is TGTGCCAGCAGCGTAGGGCTAGCGGGAGGGCCAGGGTACGAGCAGTACTTC.

V gene TRBV7-9 combines with J gene TRBJ1-1, with unresolved D. The V gene's germline CDR1 is SEHNR and CDR2 FQNEAQ (reference sequence). The V end was cut by 4 bases, the J end by 7 bases, with 13 bases between. The CDR3 covers 13 residues. CDR3 sequence: CASSSGIGFEAFF. CDR3 coding DNA: TGTGCCAGCAGCTCTGGTATTGGCTTTGAAGCTTTCTTT.

The CDR3: CASGLAGTQETQYF. In nucleotides, the CDR3 is TGTGCCAGCGGGTTAGCGGGGACCCAAGAGACCCAGTACTTC. The J gene is TRBJ2-5, the V gene TRBV13; TRBD2 agrees at 8 bases. Germline lookup yields CDR1 PRHDT and CDR2 FYEKMQ (reference sequence). The junction had 6 bases not matched to a gene; V was cut back by 8 bases and J by 1 base. The CDR3 totals 14 residues.

This clone was recorded once. The chain combines TRBV4-1 with TRBJ2-1, with TRBD2 as a possible D gene (6 bases). The germline V gene encodes CDR1 MGHRA and CDR2 YSYEKL. Trimming removed 4 bases at V and 1 base at J, with 11 bases between. This CDR3 contains 15 residues. CDR3: CASSPLAESYNEQFF. CDR3 DNA sequence: TGCGCCAGCAGCCCATTAGCGGAGTCCTACAATGAGCAGTTCTTC.

The V call is TRBV10-1, the J call TRBJ2-1, with D unclear. CDR1 WNHNN and CDR2 SYGVQD come from the germline V gene (reference sequence). This CDR3 region has 11 residues. V shed 4 bases and J shed 10 bases, with 8 bases lying between them. As DNA, the CDR3 is TGCGCCAGCAGTGGCCCCGGGGAGCAGTTCTTC. Translating it yields CASSGPGEQFF.

The chain has TRBV19 and TRBJ2-1, with D possibly being TRBD2 (5 bases). Deletions cut 6 bases from V and 2 bases from J, with 17 bases between. The germline CDR1 and CDR2 sequences are LNHDA and SQIVND (reference sequence). The CDR3 has 16 amino acids. DNA of the CDR3: TGTGCCAGTAGGACCGGACTGGCCGAAACCTACAATGAGCAGTTCTTC. Translation: CASRTGLAETYNEQFF.

This rearrangement joins TRBV4-1 to TRBJ1-1, with 10 nucleotides matching TRBD1. The length of the CDR3 is 17 residues. Germline CDR1 reads MGHRA; CDR2 reads YSYEKL. The V and J ends lost 3 bases and 0 bases, in that order; junction bases with no gene match: 7. The CDR3 spells CASSQDRGYTMNTEAFF. The CDR3 nucleotides are TGCGCCAGCAGCCAGGACAGGGGGTACACAATGAACACTGAAGCTTTCTTT.